This T cell receptor beta chain originates from a study of PD-L1 blockade in urothelial cancer. Study context: Beginning in the mid-2010s, patients received atezolizumab, given as 1,200 mg intravenously every 3 weeks. Blood was evaluated 3 weeks (second dose) and 6 weeks after therapy began.

Sequencing used immunoSEQ multiplex PCR; TCRdb keeps in-frame clones, though not all of them. The data show about 45,000 clones, 88% seen once. The CDR3 contains 16 residues. Trimming pared 4 bases from V and 0 bases from J, leaving 14 bases between. CDR1 is SNHLY and CDR2 is FYNNEI in the germline V gene. The sequences come from PBMCs, collected around atezolizumab (anti-PD-L1) treatment. The chain combines TRBV2 with TRBJ2-3; D is perhaps TRBD2 (5 bases). The receptor's source is an elderly man with urothelial cancer. CDR3 in DNA: TGTGCCAGCAGTGCGAAGGACTGGATTAGCACAGATACGCAGTATTTT. Translation gives CASSAKDWISTDTQYF.